The rows below give T cell receptor beta chains drawn from one sample of a study of cytomegalovirus exposure and HLA in healthy donors. Profiled with immunoSEQ multiplex PCR; TCRdb holds only in-frame clones, not every one. Among approximately 130,000 clones listed, around 75% were seen once. The sample comprised PBMCs. All receptors come from a man aged 30-40 years in good health and CMV-seronegative. CDR3s include the opening cysteine and the closing phenylalanine or tryptophan. D genes are given only for firm matches. The size field is filled for only some rows; it gives once, few, many or a size class.

>.|.|TRBV28|TRBJ1-6
TGTGCCAGCAGGATGCAGGTTTCACCCCTCCACTTT
CASRMQVSPLHF
>.|.|TRBV2|TRBJ1-1
TGTGCCAGCAGTGAAGTCAGGAACCCAGGGTCTGAAGCTTTCTTT
CASSEVRNPGSEAFF
>few|.|TRBV30|TRBJ2-7
TGTGCCTGGAGTGTAAGGAGACCGACCTACGAGCAGTACTTC
CAWSVRRPTYEQYF
>.|TRBD1|TRBV5-4|TRBJ1-2
TGTGCCAGCAGCTTGGGGGCGGACAGGGCATCCTACTATGGCTACACCTTC
CASSLGADRASYYGYTF
>once|.|TRBV6-1|TRBJ2-3
TGTGCCAGCAGTGAACGGAGAGGGAACACAGATACGCAGTATTTT
CASSERRGNTDTQYF
>.|TRBD2|TRBV5-1|TRBJ2-3
TGCGCCAGCAGCGTCGGACTAGCATCAGATACGCAGTATTTT
CASSVGLASDTQYF
>.|.|TRBV19|TRBJ1-2
TGTGCCAGTAGTATTCCCCAGAACTATGGCTACACCTTC
CASSIPQNYGYTF
>.|.|TRBV27|TRBJ2-4
TGTGCCAGCGGTGAGGCGGGATTGGCCAAAAACATTCAGTACTTC
CASGEAGLAKNIQYF
>.|.|TRBV12-5|TRBJ2-1
TGTGCTAGTGGTTTGGTACTCCGGGGGGCTGACTCCTACAATGAGCAGTTCTTC
CASGLVLRGADSYNEQFF
>.|TRBD2|TRBV4-1|TRBJ2-1
TGCGCCAGCAGCCACCGTCCTAGCGGCGATGATTACAATGAGCAGTTCTTC
CASSHRPSGDDYNEQFF
>.|TRBD2|TRBV7-2|TRBJ2-5
TGTGCCAGCAGCATAGGACTAGCGCCCGGGGGGGAGACCCAGTACTTC
CASSIGLAPGGETQYF
>once|TRBD2|TRBV4-2|TRBJ2-7
TGTGCCAGCAGCCGGGGTAGCGGGTCTTCCTACGAGCAGTACTTC
CASSRGSGSSYEQYF
>.|TRBD1|TRBV19|TRBJ1-5
TGTGCCAGTAGTCCCCCGGGACAGGTCTTAAGTTGGAATCAGCCCCAGCATTTT
CASSPPGQVLSWNQPQHF
>.|.|TRBV10-1|TRBJ2-1
TGCGCCACCCAAATGCCGGGACATCGCCCCAATGAGCAGTTCTTC
CATQMPGHRPNEQFF
>.|.|TRBV6-1|TRBJ1-1
TGTGCCAGCAGTGTGGGCAGGATGAACACTGAAGCTTTCTTT
CASSVGRMNTEAFF
>.|.|TRBV6-1|TRBJ2-7
TGTGCCAGCAGTGACTCCGGGACTTTCTACGAGCAGTACTTC
CASSDSGTFYEQYF
>.|.|TRBV7-3|TRBJ1-1
TGTGCCAGCAGCCTCCGGGAGAACACTGAAGCTTTCTTT
CASSLRENTEAFF
>once|TRBD1|TRBV6-6|TRBJ1-2
TGTGCCAGCAGTTACGGGCGGACAGGGGAATATGGCTACACCTTC
CASSYGRTGEYGYTF
>few|.|TRBV30|TRBJ2-3
TGTGCCTGGAGCACTGTCACAGATACGCAGTATTTT
CAWSTVTDTQYF
>.|.|TRBV11-2|TRBJ2-5
TGTGCCAGCAGCTTCTCGGCAGGGCGAGCAGAGACCCAGTACTTC
CASSFSAGRAETQYF
>once|.|TRBV6-1|TRBJ1-1
TGTGCCAGCAGTAGACAGGAGTTTATCACTGAAGCTTTCTTT
CASSRQEFITEAFF
>.|TRBD2|TRBV6-4|TRBJ2-2
TGTGCCAGCAGCATAGCGGGCTTCACCGGGGAGCTGTTTTTT
CASSIAGFTGELFF
>.|.|TRBV18|TRBJ1-4
TGTGCCAGCTCACCGGCACTGGAGTCAACTAATGAAAAACTGTTTTTT
CASSPALESTNEKLFF
>.|.|TRBV9|TRBJ1-1
TGTGCCAGCAGCGGGGACAATGAAGCTTTCTTT
CASSGDNEAFF
>.|.|TRBV29-1|TRBJ2-5
TGCAGCGTTGAAATCCAGGGTGGGGGGGAGACCCAGTACTTC
CSVEIQGGGETQYF
>.|TRBD2|TRBV19|TRBJ2-3
TGTGCCAGTAGGAGAGGGACTAGCGGCCTCACAGATACGCAGTATTTT
CASRRGTSGLTDTQYF
>.|TRBD1|TRBV30|TRBJ1-2
TGTGCCTGGTCCACAGGGGTCTATGGCTACACCTTC
CAWSTGVYGYTF
>few|TRBD1|TRBV10-3|TRBJ2-2
TGTGCCATCAGTACCGGGACAGGGGACACCGGGGAGCTGTTTTTT
CAISTGTGDTGELFF
>.|.|TRBV30|TRBJ1-5
TGTGCCTGGACCAGGGGAGGCAATCAGCCCCAGCATTTT
CAWTRGGNQPQHF
>.|.|TRBV25-1|TRBJ2-2
TGTGCCAGCAGTGAGAGTAAGAACACCGGGGAGCTGTTTTTT
CASSESKNTGELFF
>.|TRBD2|TRBV30|TRBJ2-5
TGTGCCTGGAGTGGAATAGCGGGAATCCAAGAGACCCAGTACTTC
CAWSGIAGIQETQYF
>once|TRBD1|TRBV30|TRBJ1-2
TGTGCCTGGTTACCGTGGGACAGGGACGTTAACTATGGCTACACCTTC
CAWLPWDRDVNYGYTF
>.|.|TRBV4-1|TRBJ2-3
TGCGCCAGCAGCCAAGATTTAGCTAGCACAGATACGCAGTATTTT
CASSQDLASTDTQYF